This T cell receptor (beta chain) was captured by sequencing in a study of blood T cells in healthy people across ages. Whole-study context: Through template switching, about one barcoded beta molecule was captured per two T cells, as measured in model experiments. Findings of the study overall: Age brought a roughly linear fall in TCR beta diversity measured per million T cells.

Together with a sample-barcoded 5' primer, a J-beta primer mix was included in a second PCR lasting roughly 6 to 12 cycles. TCRdb processed the 5' RACE reads anew with MiXCR; each CDR3 protein has one entry. The sample has about 290,000 distinct CDR3 sequences, roughly 26% seen once. On this clonotype itself: What it binds is not known.

Trimming pared 3 bases from V and 4 bases from J, leaving 16 bases between. Germline lookup yields CDR1 SGHDT and CDR2 YYEEEE. This CDR3 comprises 15 residues. V gene TRBV5-6 combines with J gene TRBJ1-2; D is undetermined. The origin of this receptor is a woman aged 70 to 79 in good health. Source material: blood. CDR3 bases: TGTGCCAGCAGCTCCCGGACGGATTCCAGCTATGGCTACACCTTC. It codes for CASSSRTDSSYGYTF.